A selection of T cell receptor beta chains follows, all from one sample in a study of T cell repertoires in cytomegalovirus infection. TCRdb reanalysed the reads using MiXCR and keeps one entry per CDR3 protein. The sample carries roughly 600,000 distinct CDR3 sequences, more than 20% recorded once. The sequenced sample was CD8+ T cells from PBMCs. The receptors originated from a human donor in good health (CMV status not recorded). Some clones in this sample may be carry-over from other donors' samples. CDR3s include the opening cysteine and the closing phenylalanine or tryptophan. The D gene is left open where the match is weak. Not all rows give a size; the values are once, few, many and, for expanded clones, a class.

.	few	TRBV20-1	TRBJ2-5	TGCAGTGCTAGGCCAGTGCGAGACTACCAAGAGACCCAGTACTTC	CSARPVRDYQETQYF
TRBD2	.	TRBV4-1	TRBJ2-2	TGCGCCAGCAGCCTCCTTCTAGCGGGGGGAGCCGGGGAGCTGTTTTTT	CASSLLLAGGAGELFF
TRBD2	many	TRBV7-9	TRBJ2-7	TGTGCCAGCAGCGCCCTCCTGGCGGGGGACCCCTACGAGCAGTACTTC	CASSALLAGDPYEQYF
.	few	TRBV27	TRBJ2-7	TGTGCCAGCAGACCGACAGCCCTCCCTGACGAGCAGTACTTC	CASRPTALPDEQYF
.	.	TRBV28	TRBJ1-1	TGTGCCAGCAGTTTTGTAGGGGGGGGAATGAACACTGAAGCTTTCTTT	CASSFVGGGMNTEAFF
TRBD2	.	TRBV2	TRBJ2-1	TGTGCCAGCAGTGGACTAGCGGGGGGGCTCTCCTACAATGAGCAGTTCTTC	CASSGLAGGLSYNEQFF
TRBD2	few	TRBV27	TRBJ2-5	TGTGCCAGCAGTCCCTCACTAGCGGGGGGGGAGACCCAGTACTTC	CASSPSLAGGETQYF
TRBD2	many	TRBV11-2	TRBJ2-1	TGTGCCAGCAGCTTAGATCCAGCGGGGGTGTACAATGAGCAGTTCTTC	CASSLDPAGVYNEQFF
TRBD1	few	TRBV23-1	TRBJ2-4	TGCGCCAGCAGTCAGTTATATTTTAGGACAGGGGATGGAGCCAAAAACATTCAGTACTTC	CASSQLYFRTGDGAKNIQYF
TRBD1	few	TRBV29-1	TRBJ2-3	TGCAGCGTTGAGGGGTTGGGGACAGCCACAGATACGCAGTATTTT	CSVEGLGTATDTQYF
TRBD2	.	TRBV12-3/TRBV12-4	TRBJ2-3	TGTGCCAGCAGAGGGACTAGCCTTGATACGCAGTATTTT	CASRGTSLDTQYF
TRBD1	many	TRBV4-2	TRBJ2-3	TGTGCCAGCAGCCCCCGGGACAGGAGCACAGATACGCAGTATTTT	CASSPRDRSTDTQYF
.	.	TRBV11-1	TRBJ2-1	TGTGCCAGCAGCTTGTCCAGCAACAATGAGCAGTTCTTC	CASSLSSNNEQFF
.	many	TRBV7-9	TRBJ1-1	TGTGCCAGCAGCTTAGGAGGGGAGGAAACTTTCTTT	CASSLGGEETFF
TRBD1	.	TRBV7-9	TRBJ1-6	TGTGCCAGCAGCTCCCCCGGGACAGCTGTTCTGCTTGGTTCACCCCTCCACTTT	CASSSPGTAVLLGSPLHF
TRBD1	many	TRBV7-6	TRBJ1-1	TGTGCCAGCAGCTCCAGTCCGGGACAGGGACACACTGAAGCTTTCTTT	CASSSSPGQGHTEAFF
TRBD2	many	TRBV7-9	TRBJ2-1	TGTGCCAGCAGTTGGCAGAAAGGGACTAGCAGTTACAATGAGCAGTTCTTC	CASSWQKGTSSYNEQFF
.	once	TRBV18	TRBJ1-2	TGTGCCAGCTCACCGGCAGGGGTCCTTGGCTACACCTTC	CASSPAGVLGYTF
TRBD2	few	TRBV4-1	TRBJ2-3	TGCGCCAGCAGCCAAGAGCCTTCGGGGGGACCTAGGGATACGCAGTATTTT	CASSQEPSGGPRDTQYF
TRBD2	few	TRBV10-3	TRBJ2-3	TGTGCCATCAGTGTGGATAGCGGGGGCACAGATACGCAGTATTTT	CAISVDSGGTDTQYF
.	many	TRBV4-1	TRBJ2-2	TGCGCCAGCAGCCAATACAGGGTCACCGGGGAGCTGTTTTTT	CASSQYRVTGELFF
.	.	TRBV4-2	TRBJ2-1	TGTGCCAGCAGCCGAACCGGGACCACCGGTGAGCAGTTCTTC	CASSRTGTTGEQFF
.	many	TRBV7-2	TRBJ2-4	TGTGCCAGCAGCTCGGACAAAGCAAACGACATTCAGTACTTC	CASSSDKANDIQYF
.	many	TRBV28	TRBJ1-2	TGTGCCAGCAGTCCAGGGACACTGACGGATGGCTACACCTTC	CASSPGTLTDGYTF
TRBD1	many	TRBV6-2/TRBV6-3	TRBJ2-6	TGTGCCAGCCTGGGGACAGGACCCTCTCTACTCTCTGGGGCCAACGTCCTGACTTTC	CASLGTGPSLLSGANVLTF
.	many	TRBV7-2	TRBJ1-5	TGTGCCAGCAGCCATCACCCAAATCAGCCCCAGCATTTT	CASSHHPNQPQHF
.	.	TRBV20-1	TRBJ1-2	TGCAGTGCTAGACCACCGGGACACCTCTCTAACTATGGCTACACCTTC	CSARPPGHLSNYGYTF
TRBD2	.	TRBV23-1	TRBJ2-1	TGCGCCAGCGGGGGGGGTTTATCCTACAATGAGCAGTTCTTC	CASGGGLSYNEQFF
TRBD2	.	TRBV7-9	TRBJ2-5	TGTGCCAGCAACGAGGGACTAGCGGGGAGAGTACGAGAGACCCAGTACTTC	CASNEGLAGRVRETQYF
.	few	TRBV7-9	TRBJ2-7	TGTGCCAGCAGCTTGCAGGGGGGATTGAAATCCTACGAGCAGTACTTC	CASSLQGGLKSYEQYF
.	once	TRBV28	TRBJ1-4	TGTGCCAGCAGGGAAAGCCTAGGGGGAAATGAAAAACTGTTTTTT	CASRESLGGNEKLFF
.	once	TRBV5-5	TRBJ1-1	TGTGCCAGCAGCCCCGACAGCCACCGAAACACTGAAGCTTTCTTT	CASSPDSHRNTEAFF
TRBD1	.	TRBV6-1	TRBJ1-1	TGTGCCAGCAGTGAAGCTAACCCGCGGACAGGTTTTTTGTTTGGGACTGAAGCTTTCTTT	CASSEANPRTGFLFGTEAFF
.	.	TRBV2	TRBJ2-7	TGTGCCAGCAGTGAAGACATGACCCGGTGGGAGCAGTACTTC	CASSEDMTRWEQYF
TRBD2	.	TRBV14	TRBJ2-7	TGTGCCAGCAGCCAGGTAGCGGGGGTTATACGAGAGCAGTACTTC	CASSQVAGVIREQYF
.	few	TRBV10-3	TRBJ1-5	TGTGCCATCAGGGGGACACTCACCAAATATAGCAATCAGCCCCAGCATTTT	CAIRGTLTKYSNQPQHF